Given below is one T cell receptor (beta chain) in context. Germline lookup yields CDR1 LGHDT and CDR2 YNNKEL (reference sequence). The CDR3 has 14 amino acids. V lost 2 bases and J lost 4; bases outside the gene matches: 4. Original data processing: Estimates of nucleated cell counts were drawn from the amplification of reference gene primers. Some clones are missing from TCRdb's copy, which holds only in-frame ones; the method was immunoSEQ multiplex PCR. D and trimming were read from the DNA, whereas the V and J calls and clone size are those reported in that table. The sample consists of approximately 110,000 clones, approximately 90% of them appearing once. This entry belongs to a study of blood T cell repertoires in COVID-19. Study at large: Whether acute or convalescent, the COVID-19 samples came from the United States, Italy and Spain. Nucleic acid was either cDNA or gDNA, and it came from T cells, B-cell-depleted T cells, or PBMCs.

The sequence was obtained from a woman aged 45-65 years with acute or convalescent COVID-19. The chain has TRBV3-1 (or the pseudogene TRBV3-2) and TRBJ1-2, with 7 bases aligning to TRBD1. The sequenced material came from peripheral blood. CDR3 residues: CASSQPGQTYGYTF. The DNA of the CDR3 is TGTGCCAGCAGCCAACCGGGACAGACCTATGGCTACACCTTC.